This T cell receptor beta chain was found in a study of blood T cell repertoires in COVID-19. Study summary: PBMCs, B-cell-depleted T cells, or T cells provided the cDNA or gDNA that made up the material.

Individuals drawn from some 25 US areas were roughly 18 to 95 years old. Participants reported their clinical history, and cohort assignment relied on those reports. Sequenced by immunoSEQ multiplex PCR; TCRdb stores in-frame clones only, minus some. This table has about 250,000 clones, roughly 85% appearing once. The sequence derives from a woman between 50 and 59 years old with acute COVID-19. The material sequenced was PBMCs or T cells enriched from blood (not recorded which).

The CDR3 loop is CASTYEERNEQFF. The CDR3 coding sequence is TGTGCCAGCACCTATGAGGAGCGCAATGAGCAGTTCTTC. The chain has TRBV12-3 or TRBV12-4 and TRBJ2-1; no clear D. V lost 7 bases to trimming and J lost 6 bases, with 13 bases between them. The CDR3 runs to 13 residues.